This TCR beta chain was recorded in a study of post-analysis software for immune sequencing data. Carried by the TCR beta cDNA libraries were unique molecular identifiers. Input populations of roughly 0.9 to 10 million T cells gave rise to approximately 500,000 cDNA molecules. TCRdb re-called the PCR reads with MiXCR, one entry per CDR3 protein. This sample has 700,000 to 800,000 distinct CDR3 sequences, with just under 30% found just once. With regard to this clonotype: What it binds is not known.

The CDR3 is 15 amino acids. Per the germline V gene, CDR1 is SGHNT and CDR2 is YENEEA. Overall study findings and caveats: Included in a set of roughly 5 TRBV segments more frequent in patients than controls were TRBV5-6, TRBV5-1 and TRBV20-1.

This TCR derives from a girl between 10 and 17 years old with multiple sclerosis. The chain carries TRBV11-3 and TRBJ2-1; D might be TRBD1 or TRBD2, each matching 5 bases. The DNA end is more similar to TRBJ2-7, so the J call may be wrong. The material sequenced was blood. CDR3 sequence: CASSLVRGTYNEQYF. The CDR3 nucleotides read TGTGCCAGCAGCTTAGTACGGGGCACCTACAATGAGCAGTACTTC.